The 9 T cell receptor beta chains below come from one sample, sequenced in a study of blood T cell repertoires in COVID-19. The method was immunoSEQ multiplex PCR; TCRdb's version includes in-frame clones alone and lacks a portion of them. This table holds 150,000 to 200,000 clones, more than 75% found once. The material sequenced was peripheral blood. The origin of the receptors is a human donor in a cohort sampled during active COVID-19.

The rearrangement uses TRBV5-6 and TRBJ2-1, with 7 bases aligning to TRBD2. CDR1 is SGHDT, CDR2 YYEEEE, per germline. V lost 5 bases, J lost 4 bases, and 9 bases stayed unmatched. This CDR3 comprises 15 residues. The CDR3 DNA sequence: TGTGCCAGCAGTCTGACTAGGGAGGGATACAATGAGCAGTTCTTC. Translating it yields CASSLTREGYNEQFF.

This chain links TRBV7-2 with TRBJ1-1; perhaps TRBD1 as D (6 bases). Trimming removed 5 bases from V and 0 bases from J, with 16 bases in between. The CDR3 loop spans 16 amino acids. Looked up from germline, CDR1 is SGHTA and CDR2 is FQGNSA. CDR3 DNA sequence: TGTGCCAGCAGCCCACTGGGGAGGGGGATGAACACTGAAGCTTTCTTT. The encoded protein is CASSPLGRGMNTEAFF.

J is TRBJ2-1 and V is TRBV27, with D possibly matching TRBD2 (6 bases). Germline assignment: CDR1 MNHEY and CDR2 SMNVEV (reference sequence). Trimming took 6 bases from V and 3 from J, leaving 15 bases between them. The CDR3 has 15 residues. This chain's CDR3 is CASSLSGTLYNEQFF. CDR3 DNA sequence: TGTGCCAGCAGCCTATCCGGGACTCTCTACAATGAGCAGTTCTTC.

The rearrangement links TRBV29-1 to TRBJ2-1; D possibly corresponds to TRBD2 (5 bases). The V end was cut by 4 bases, the J end by 6 bases, with 7 bases between. The germline gives CDR1 SQVTM, CDR2 ANQGSEA. This CDR3 contains 11 residues. The CDR3 protein is CSVAGFNEQFF. In nucleotides, the CDR3 is TGCAGCGTTGCGGGATTCAATGAGCAGTTCTTC.

The chain couples TRBV2 to TRBJ1-5; unclear D gene. The germline gives CDR1 SNHLY, CDR2 FYNNEI. There are 12 residues in the CDR3. V was pared by 3 bases and J by 5 bases, with 5 bases between. In DNA, the CDR3 is TGTGCCAGCAGTGAGGGCTATCAGCCCCAGCATTTT. It codes for CASSEGYQPQHF.

The chain combines TRBV7-9 with TRBJ2-1; 8 positions agree with TRBD1. This CDR3 has 14 amino acids. The germline V gene encodes CDR1 SEHNR and CDR2 FQNEAQ (reference sequence). J was trimmed by 3 bases and V by 8 bases; bases with no gene match: 6. CDR3 DNA: TGTGCCAGCCGGCGGACAGGGATCTACAATGAGCAGTTCTTC. As protein: CASRRTGIYNEQFF.

V gene TRBV11-2 combines with J gene TRBJ2-7; 12 bases line up with TRBD2. V was pared by 5 bases and J by 2 bases, with 16 bases of the junction left unmatched. CDR3 length equals 19 residues. CDR1 and CDR2 from the germline V gene are SGHAT and FQNNGV. The DNA for the CDR3 is TGTGCCAGCAGCATCCGACTAGCGGGGGCCCTACAAACCACCTACGAGCAGTACTTC. This gives the protein CASSIRLAGALQTTYEQYF.

This chain's CDR3 is CASSEPGTQFTEAFF. CDR3 nucleotide sequence: TGTGCCAGCAGTGAACCCGGGACACAGTTCACTGAAGCTTTCTTT. This rearrangement joins TRBV25-1 to TRBJ1-1; weak D call: TRBD1 (6 bases). V was trimmed by 2 bases and J by 4 bases, leaving 14 bases between them. This CDR3 is 15 amino acids long. Germline V gene lookup returns CDR1 MGHDK and CDR2 SYGVNS. The full variable domain, completed using reference TRBV25-1 and TRBJ1-1, is EADIYQTPRYLVIGTGKKITLECSQTMGHDKMYWYQQDPGMELHLIHYSYGVNSTEKGDLSSESTVSRIRTEHFPLTLESARPSHTSQYLCASSEPGTQFTEAFFGQGTRLTVV.

V usage is TRBV28 and J usage is TRBJ1-1, with D possibly TRBD1 on 5 matching bases. CDR1 MDHEN and CDR2 SYDVKM come from the germline V gene. V gave up 4 bases and J gave up 1 base, with 13 bases separating them. The CDR3 is 15 amino acids. The DNA of the CDR3 is TGTGCCAGCAGTTCCCGGCGACAGAGGAACACTGAAGCTTTCTTT. As protein: CASSSRRQRNTEAFF.